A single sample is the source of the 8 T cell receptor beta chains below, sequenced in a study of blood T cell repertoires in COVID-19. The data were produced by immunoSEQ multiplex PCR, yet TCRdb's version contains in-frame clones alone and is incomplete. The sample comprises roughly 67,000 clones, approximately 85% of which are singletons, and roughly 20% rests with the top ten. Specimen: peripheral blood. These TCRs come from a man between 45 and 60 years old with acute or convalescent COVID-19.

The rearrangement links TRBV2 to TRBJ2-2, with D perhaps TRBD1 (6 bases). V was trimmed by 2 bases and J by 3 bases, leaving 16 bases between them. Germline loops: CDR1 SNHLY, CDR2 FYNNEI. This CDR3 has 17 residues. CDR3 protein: CASSETSGAHDTGELFF. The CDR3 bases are TGTGCCAGCAGTGAAACGTCAGGGGCCCATGACACCGGGGAGCTGTTTTTT.

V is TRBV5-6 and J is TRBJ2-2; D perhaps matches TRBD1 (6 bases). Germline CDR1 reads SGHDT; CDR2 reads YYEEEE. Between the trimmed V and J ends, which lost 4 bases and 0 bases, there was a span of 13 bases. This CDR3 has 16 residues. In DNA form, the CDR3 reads TGTGCCAGCAGCCTAAGTCAGGGGACGAACACCGGGGAGCTGTTTTTT. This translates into CASSLSQGTNTGELFF.

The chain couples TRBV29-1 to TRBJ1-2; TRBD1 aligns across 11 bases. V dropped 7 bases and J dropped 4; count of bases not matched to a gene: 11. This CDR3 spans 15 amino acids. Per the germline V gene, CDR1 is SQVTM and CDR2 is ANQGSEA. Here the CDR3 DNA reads TGCAGCGCCCATAGGACAGGGGGCGAGGGCTATGGCTACACCTTC. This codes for CSAHRTGGEGYGYTF.

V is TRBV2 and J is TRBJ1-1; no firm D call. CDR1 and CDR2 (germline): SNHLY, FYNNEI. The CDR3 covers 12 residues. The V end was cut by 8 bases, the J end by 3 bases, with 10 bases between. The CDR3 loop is CASARLHTEAFF. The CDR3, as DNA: TGTGCCAGCGCCAGATTACACACTGAAGCTTTCTTT.

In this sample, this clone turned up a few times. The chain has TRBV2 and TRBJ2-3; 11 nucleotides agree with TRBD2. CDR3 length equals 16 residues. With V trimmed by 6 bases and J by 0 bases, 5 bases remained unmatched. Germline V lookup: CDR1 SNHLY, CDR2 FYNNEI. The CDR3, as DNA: TGTGCCAGCAGGAGGAGACTAGCGGGGAGCACAGATACGCAGTATTTT. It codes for CASRRRLAGSTDTQYF.

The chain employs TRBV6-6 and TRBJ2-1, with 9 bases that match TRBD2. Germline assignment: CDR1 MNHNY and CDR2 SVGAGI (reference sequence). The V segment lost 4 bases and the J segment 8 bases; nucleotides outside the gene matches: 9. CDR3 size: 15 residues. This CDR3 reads CASSLIAGEYYEQFF. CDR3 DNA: TGTGCCAGCAGTTTAATAGCGGGGGAGTATTATGAGCAGTTCTTC.

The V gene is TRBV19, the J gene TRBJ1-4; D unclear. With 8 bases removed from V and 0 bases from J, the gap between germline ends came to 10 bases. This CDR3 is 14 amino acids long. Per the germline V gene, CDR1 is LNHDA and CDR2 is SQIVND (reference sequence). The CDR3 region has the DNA TGTGCCAGTCACTCAGGTGCAACTAATGAAAAACTGTTTTTT. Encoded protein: CASHSGATNEKLFF.

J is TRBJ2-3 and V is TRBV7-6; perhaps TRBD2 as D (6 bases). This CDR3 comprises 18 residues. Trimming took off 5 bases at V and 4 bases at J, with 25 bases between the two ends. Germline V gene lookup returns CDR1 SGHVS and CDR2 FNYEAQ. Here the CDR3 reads CASSGSPEAGVGADTQYF. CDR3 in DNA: TGTGCCAGCAGCGGATCTCCTGAAGCGGGTGTCGGCGCAGATACGCAGTATTTT.